This note documents a single TCR beta chain sequence. The antigen remains undetermined. This was a survey-level run. In the original processing: The detection floor for productive clonotype frequency was 2.59 x 10-5. Sequenced by immunoSEQ multiplex PCR; TCRdb stores in-frame clones only, minus some. The V and J calls and clone size are taken from that table; D and trimming were inferred from the DNA. The profile shows 21,000 or so clones, roughly 83% of them singletons. With V trimmed by 6 bases and J by 3 bases, 12 bases remained unmatched. CDR1 and CDR2 from the germline V gene are WSHSY and SAAADI. CDR3 length: 18 amino acids. This record belongs to a study of STAT5B mutations in CD4+ large granular lymphocyte leukemia. Points from the study as a whole: Compared with healthy controls (2/35), patient top clones favored TRBV06 (8/27). CD4-sorted patient repertoires seemed more clonal than healthy CD4+ repertoires.

This sequence was found in a human donor in good health. Sequenced material: CD4+ T cells from blood buffy coats. The chain joins TRBV10-2 to TRBJ2-3; TRBD2 agrees at 13 bases. Written as DNA, the CDR3 is TGCGCCAGCAGGAGCAGGACTAGCGGGAGTATAGCGACAGATACGCAGTATTTT. Residues: CASRSRTSGSIATDTQYF.